Below are 21 T cell receptor beta chains sequenced from a single sample in a study of shared clonotypes between healthy human individuals. The assay was immunoSEQ multiplex PCR, and TCRdb's table has in-frame clones only and misses some. The sample yields over 950,000 clones, 70% to 85% seen once. The specimen sequenced was memory CD4+ T cells from PBMCs. Sample subset: CD45RA-negative fraction. These receptor sequences come from a man aged 18 to 29 in good health. Some clones in this sample may be carry-over from other donors' samples.

This clone was counted only a few times. The V call is TRBV7-3, the J call TRBJ1-2, with no clear D. Germline CDR1 reads SGHTA; CDR2 reads FQGTGA. Trimming took off 6 bases at V and 7 bases at J, with 30 bases between the two ends. The CDR3 totals 18 residues. CDR3 sequence: CASSPTAGSASIAVGYTF. CDR3 sequence (DNA): TGTGCCAGCAGTCCCACGGCTGGCAGCGCCTCTATTGCGGTTGGCTACACCTTC.

The chain combines TRBV2 with TRBJ2-2; D gene uncertain. Trimming took off 2 bases at V and 7 bases at J, with 11 bases between the two ends. This CDR3 has 14 amino acids. Germline V gene lookup returns CDR1 SNHLY and CDR2 FYNNEI. The DNA of the CDR3 is TGTGCCAGCAGTGAAACCTTTTCAAGCGGGGAGCTGTTTTTT. This translates into CASSETFSSGELFF.

This chain connects TRBV6-1 to TRBJ1-1; possibly TRBD1 for D (5 bases). CDR3 length: 15 amino acids. The V and J ends lost 4 bases and 0 bases respectively, with 12 bases between them. Germline V CDR1 and CDR2: MNHNS, SASEGT. CDR3 sequence: CASSGLGGVNTEAFF. The CDR3 DNA follows: TGTGCCAGCAGTGGTCTCGGGGGAGTGAACACTGAAGCTTTCTTT.

The rearrangement uses TRBV7-2 and TRBJ2-2; possibly TRBD1 for D (6 bases). The CDR3 runs 14 residues. Deletions cut 4 bases from V and 9 bases from J, with 15 bases between. CDR1 SGHTA and CDR2 FQGNSA come from the germline V gene. The CDR3 region has the DNA TGTGCCAGCAGCTCACCTACAGGGTCCCGGGAGCTGTTTTTT. This sequence encodes CASSSPTGSRELFF.

This clone showed up just a few times. The gene calls are TRBV4-1 and TRBJ2-5; D gene uncertain. CDR1 is MGHRA and CDR2 is YSYEKL in the germline V gene. The V end lost 0 bases, the J end lost 3 bases, and 8 bases lay between the germline ends. This CDR3 is built from 14 residues. The CDR3 reads CASSQDWHKETQYF. Written as DNA, the CDR3 is TGCGCCAGCAGCCAAGATTGGCACAAAGAGACCCAGTACTTC.

This chain links TRBV11-2 with TRBJ2-7; D not certain. The length of the CDR3 is 13 residues. Trimming took off 2 bases at V and 6 bases at J, with 11 bases between the two ends. The V gene's germline CDR1 is SGHAT and CDR2 FQNNGV. In nucleotides, the CDR3 is TGTGCCAGCAGCTTAAGGAGTTTGAGCGAGCAGTACTTC. It specifies CASSLRSLSEQYF.

A word on this clone: A read error may account for a junction end that differs from germline. The J gene is TRBJ1-2, the V gene TRBV6-5; the D gene is possibly TRBD1 (5 bases). The CDR3 is 13 amino acids. CDR1 is MNHEY and CDR2 is SVGAGI in the germline V gene. As DNA, the CDR3 is TGTGCCAGCAGTCCCCCCGGGACGGTCTCCTCTTACTTC. Its translation: CASSPPGTVSSYF.

The gene calls are TRBV19 and TRBJ1-5; TRBD1 aligns across 8 bases. Germline values: CDR1 LNHDA, CDR2 SQIVND (reference sequence). The V and J ends lost 6 bases and 8 bases, in that order; junction bases with no gene match: 12. This CDR3 has 15 amino acids. The CDR3 loop reads CASSKQGTGGEPQHF. CDR3 DNA: TGTGCCAGTAGCAAACAGGGGACAGGAGGGGAGCCCCAGCATTTT.

The rearrangement links TRBV19 to TRBJ2-6; TRBD2 aligns across 9 bases. J was trimmed by 0 bases and V by 3 bases; bases with no gene match: 9. CDR3 length equals 19 residues. The V gene's germline CDR1 is LNHDA and CDR2 SQIVND (reference sequence). The CDR3 spells CASSIRGLAGISGANVLTF. As DNA, the CDR3 is TGTGCCAGTAGTATCCGGGGGCTAGCGGGAATCTCTGGGGCCAACGTCCTGACTTTC.

This clone appeared once. The chain employs TRBV28 and TRBJ1-3; 7 bases agree with TRBD1. V dropped 6 bases and J dropped 2; count of bases not matched to a gene: 4. The CDR3 has 14 residues. Germline values: CDR1 MDHEN, CDR2 SYDVKM. CDR3 bases: TGTGCCAGCAGGTTAAGGGGGCCTGGAAACACCATATATTTT. Protein: CASRLRGPGNTIYF.

This chain uses TRBV6-1 with TRBJ2-7; D unresolved. The CDR3 loop spans 14 amino acids. Trimming removed 2 bases from V and 3 bases from J, with 11 bases in between. CDR1 and CDR2 (germline): MNHNS, SASEGT. For the CDR3, the DNA is TGTGCCAGCAGTGAAATTGTCGGCAGCTACGAGCAGTACTTC. Its protein product is CASSEIVGSYEQYF.

The chain uses TRBV7-2 and TRBJ2-7, with 16 bases matching TRBD2. Germline V gives CDR1 SGHTA, CDR2 FQGNSA. This CDR3 region has 19 residues. V gave up 5 bases and J gave up 2 bases; unmatched junction bases: 12. This CDR3 is CASSPRGTSGRAWAYEQYF. The DNA for the CDR3 is TGTGCCAGCAGCCCCCGTGGGACTAGCGGGAGGGCCTGGGCCTACGAGCAGTACTTC. Using reference TRBV7-2 and TRBJ2-7 for the parts outside the CDR3, the full variable domain is GAGVSQSPSNKVTEKGKDVELRCDPISGHTALYWYRQSLGQGLEFLIYFQGNSAPDKSGLPSDRFSAERTGGSVSTLTIQRTQQEDSAVYLCASSPRGTSGRAWAYEQYFGPGTRLTVT.

This clone was found a few times. A far larger clone is just one base off, so this is likely a read error. The chain employs TRBV7-9 and TRBJ1-2; a possible D gene is TRBD1 (5 bases). CDR3 length equals 13 residues. Germline V CDR1 and CDR2: SEHNR, FQNEAQ (reference sequence). V was shortened by 4 bases and J by 0 bases, with 6 bases between the two germline ends. The DNA of the CDR3 is TGTGCCAGCAGCTCGACAGCTAACTATGGCTACACCTTC. It is translated as CASSSTANYGYTF.

The V and J genes are TRBV7-8 and TRBJ2-1; D is unclear. The germline CDR1 and CDR2 sequences are SGHVS and FQNEAQ. Trimming cost V 0 bases and J 6 bases, with 18 bases left between them. This CDR3 has 17 residues. The CDR3 is CASSLALRPLTGNEQFF. Written as DNA, the CDR3 is TGTGCCAGCAGCTTAGCGCTGCGGCCGCTCACCGGCAATGAGCAGTTCTTC.

This clone was seen many times. V usage is TRBV4-1 and J usage is TRBJ2-3; D call uncertain. The germline V gene encodes CDR1 MGHRA and CDR2 YSYEKL. The CDR3 has 14 amino acids. V gave up 6 bases and J gave up 3 bases, with 13 bases separating them. Here the CDR3 reads CASRPVLKTDTQYF. CDR3 coding DNA: TGCGCCAGCAGACCCGTCCTTAAAACAGATACGCAGTATTTT.

The chain uses TRBV7-2 and TRBJ2-4, with TRBD2 as a possible D gene (5 bases). The V end lost 4 bases, the J end lost 5 bases, and 6 bases lay between the germline ends. Per the germline V gene, CDR1 is SGHTA and CDR2 is FQGNSA. The CDR3 covers 12 residues. The CDR3 loop reads CASSSEENIQYF. CDR3 nucleotide sequence: TGTGCCAGCAGCTCGGAGGAAAACATTCAGTACTTC.

The chain recombines TRBV4-2 with TRBJ1-5; tentatively, D is TRBD1 (6 bases). Germline assignment: CDR1 LGHNA and CDR2 YNFKEQ. V lost 1 base, J lost 3 bases, and 16 bases lay in between. The CDR3 runs to 17 residues. CDR3 sequence reads: CASSQVTSGDFNQPQHF. The CDR3 nucleotides read TGTGCCAGCAGCCAAGTCACTTCAGGGGATTTCAATCAGCCCCAGCATTTT.

J is TRBJ1-1 and V is TRBV27; weak D call: TRBD1 (5 bases). With 8 bases removed from V and 8 bases from J, the gap between germline ends came to 21 bases. The CDR3 totals 14 residues. Germline V gene lookup returns CDR1 MNHEY and CDR2 SMNVEV (reference sequence). CDR3 amino acids: CASSLGSPGTEAFF. Written as DNA, the CDR3 is TGTGCCAGCTCCCTCGGGTCGCCCGGGACCGAAGCTTTCTTT.

This clone was counted a few times. This sample includes further DNA sequences coding for the same CDR3. The chain uses TRBV28 and TRBJ2-7, with TRBD1 matching over 10 bases. CDR1 and CDR2 (germline): MDHEN, SYDVKM. The CDR3 has 15 residues. The V gene end was trimmed by 3 bases and the J gene end by 1 base; junction bases not matched to a gene: 3. Here the CDR3 reads CASSLAGQGSYEQYF. CDR3 sequence (DNA): TGTGCCAGCAGTTTGGCGGGACAGGGGTCCTACGAGCAGTACTTC.

A remark on this clone: This CDR3 is also generated by other DNA sequences in the sample. The rearrangement links TRBV9 to TRBJ2-7; 10 nucleotides align to TRBD2. The CDR3 spans 15 residues. The ends lost 0 bases at V and 4 bases at J; junction bases unmatched: 4. The V gene's germline CDR1 is SGDLS and CDR2 YYNGEE. CDR3 amino acids: CASSVGSSGGYEQYF. The DNA of the CDR3 is TGTGCCAGCAGCGTAGGGTCTAGCGGGGGATACGAGCAGTACTTC.

This chain links TRBV4-3 with TRBJ2-7; unclear D gene. The CDR3 runs 14 residues. The V gene lost 1 base and the J gene lost 6 bases, with 13 bases spanning the gap. Germline loops: CDR1 LGHNA, CDR2 YSLEER. CDR3 region: CASSQGGRSIEQYF. In DNA, the CDR3 is TGCGCCAGCAGCCAAGGGGGAAGGAGTATCGAGCAGTACTTC.